This note documents a single TCR beta chain sequence. The data stem from a study of T cells expressing NK-cell markers. Looking at the study overall: There were seven HCMV-seropositive donors and one seronegative donor among the eight sequenced.

The CDR3 is 13 amino acids. Germline V gives CDR1 DFQATT, CDR2 SNEGSKA (reference sequence). The TCR beta cDNA came from 5'RACE template switching with UMIs. TCRdb derives one entry per CDR3 protein from the 5' RACE reads, leaving out DNA. The table for this sample gives 350,000 to 450,000 distinct CDR3 sequences. Sample: blood T cells: a sorted CD56 or NKG2C T cell subset, CD4+ or CD8+ T cells, or bulk PBMC T cells (not recorded which). The chain carries TRBV20-1 and TRBJ2-7; the TCRdb D gene call, TRBD2, has no DNA to confirm it. This sequence originates from a man aged 18 to 69 in good health. Here the CDR3 reads CSATGTSGGEQYF.